This T cell receptor beta chain was identified in a study of blood T cells in healthy people across ages. The CDR3 spans 15 residues. Germline loops: CDR1 SGHTA, CDR2 FQGNSA. The study recruited healthy Caucasian donors from Russia who were aged about 6 to 95. A second PCR of 7 to 11 cycles used a sample-barcoded 5' primer and a J-beta primer mix. The template-switch adaptor, which had 12 random nucleotides, put a tag on each cDNA molecule. Sequencing yielded, for each sample, at least 2.5 million paired-end reads carrying CDR3. TCRdb itself ran the 5' RACE reads through MiXCR, one entry per CDR3 protein. The table lists about a million distinct CDR3 sequences, more than 30% of them singletons, with roughly 13% in the top ten. Study-wide points: Those diversity estimates obtained from one million T cells were thought to be underestimates.

With respect to this clonotype: No antigen is known for it.

This receptor was taken from a man between 18 and 29 years old in good health. J is TRBJ2-7 and V is TRBV7-2; the D gene is possibly TRBD1 (5 bases). The last part of the DNA fits TRBJ2-4 better; the J call may be wrong. Sequenced input: blood. The CDR3 nucleotides are TGTGCCAGCAGCTTGATAGTGACAGCTGAGAACATTCAGTACTTC. Its translation: CASSLIVTAENIQYF.